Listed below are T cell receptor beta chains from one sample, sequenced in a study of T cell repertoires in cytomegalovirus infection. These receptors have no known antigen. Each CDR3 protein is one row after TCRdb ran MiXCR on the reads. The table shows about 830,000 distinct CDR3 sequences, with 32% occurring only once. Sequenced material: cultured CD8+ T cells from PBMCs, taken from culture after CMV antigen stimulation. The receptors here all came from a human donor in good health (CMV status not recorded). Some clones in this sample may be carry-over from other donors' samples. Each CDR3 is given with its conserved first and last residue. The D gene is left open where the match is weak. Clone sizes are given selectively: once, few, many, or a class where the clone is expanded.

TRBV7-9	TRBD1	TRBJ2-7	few	TGTGCCAGCAGCCGGGACAGGGACTACGAGCAGTACTTC	CASSRDRDYEQYF
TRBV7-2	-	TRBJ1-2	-	TGTGCCAACAGCTTAGCGCGGTGGAGGGAGGTAGACTATGGCTACACCTTC	CANSLARWREVDYGYTF
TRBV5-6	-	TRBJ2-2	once	TGTGCCAGCACCTTTGACTGGCAGGGGAACACCGGGGAGCGGTTTTTT	CASTFDWQGNTGERFF
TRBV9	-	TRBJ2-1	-	TGTGCCAGCAGCGTAGGGGACCTTTACGGGGGTCGCTCCTACAATGAGCAGTTCTTC	CASSVGDLYGGRSYNEQFF
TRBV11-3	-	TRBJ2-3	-	TGTGCCGGCAGCTTTTTGGGGGGCTGCGCAGATACGCAGTATTTT	CAGSFLGGCADTQYF
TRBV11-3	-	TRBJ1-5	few	TGTGCCAGCAGCGGATACTATAGCAATCAGCCCCAGCATTTT	CASSGYYSNQPQHF
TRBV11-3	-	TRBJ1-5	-	TGTGCCAGCGCGGGGAGGGATCAGCCCCAGCATTTT	CASAGRDQPQHF
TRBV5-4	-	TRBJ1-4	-	TGTGCCAGCAGCGGCCCCCAGGGAGGAGGCGAAAAACTGTTTTTT	CASSGPQGGGEKLFF
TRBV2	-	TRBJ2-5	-	TGTGCCAGCAGCAGGGGCATATCAGAGACCCAGTACTTC	CASSRGISETQYF
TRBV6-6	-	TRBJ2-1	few	TGTGCCAGCGGGCCCCTGTGGAATGAGCAGTTCTTC	CASGPLWNEQFF
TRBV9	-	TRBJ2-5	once	TGTGCCAGCAGCGTAGTGGACAGCCAGGGGGAGACCCAGTACTTC	CASSVVDSQGETQYF
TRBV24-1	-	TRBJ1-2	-	TGTGCCACGGGGGAATCGGGCTACACCTTC	CATGESGYTF
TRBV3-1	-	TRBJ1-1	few	TGTGCCAGCAGCCAAGATTGGAGTGCCCACACTGAAGCTTTCTTT	CASSQDWSAHTEAFF
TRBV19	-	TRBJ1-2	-	TGTGCCAGTAGTATTCCCCAGTATGGCTACACCTTC	CASSIPQYGYTF
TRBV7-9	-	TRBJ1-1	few	TGTGCCAGCAGCTACGGGGGCCATGAAGCTTTCTTT	CASSYGGHEAFF
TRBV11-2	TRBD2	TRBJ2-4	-	TGTGCCAGCAGCTTAGACCTTAGGACTAGCGGGGGCGGGGACATTCAGTACTTC	CASSLDLRTSGGGDIQYF
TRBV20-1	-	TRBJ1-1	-	TGCAGTGCCCTACCCCAGGGATTCGCTGAAGCTTTCTTT	CSALPQGFAEAFF